This T cell receptor beta chain was recovered during a study of tumor-infiltrating lymphocytes in primary liver carcinoma. Study-wide context: Every patient in the cohort had a primary liver carcinoma. That carcinoma was treated by surgical resection. Study-wide findings and caveats: Relative to tumor region pairs, the tumor-adjacent and tumor-blood pairs showed overlap that was lower. Against blood, tumors held a significantly higher top-250-clone fraction (p = 0.039).

Total RNA (roughly 550 ng) served as template for TCR beta cDNA synthesis primed by a constant-region primer. Amplification in three nested multiplex PCR rounds with slightly modified ARM-PCR gave rise to TCR beta libraries. Rounds one and two of PCR, each of 10 cycles, were primed with TRBV1-TRBV30 forward primers and a C-beta reverse primer. TCRdb analysed the multiplex PCR reads with MiXCR anew, one entry per CDR3 protein. The repertoire holds about 320,000 distinct CDR3 sequences, with roughly two thirds as singletons. As regards this clonotype: Its antigen is not identified.

Germline DNA was also extracted, and blood RNA derived from unsorted whole blood. With chronic HBV infection, the patients were also treatment-naive. The CDR3 has 16 residues. Per the germline V gene, CDR1 is SGHNT and CDR2 is YYREEE (reference sequence). The gene calls are TRBV5-4 and TRBJ2-3; no clear D. The J call could be wrong; TRBJ1-5 is a better fit for the DNA end. Specimen: peripheral blood. The clonotype was recovered from a middle-aged man with primary liver carcinoma and hepatitis B virus infection. CDR3 in amino acids: CASSLEGSGVTDTQHF. CDR3 in DNA: TGTGCCAGCAGCTTGGAAGGTAGCGGGGTTACAGATACGCAGCATTTT.